This TCR beta chain was recorded in a study of brain metastases from non-small cell lung cancer (dated by TCRdb to the late 2010s). For context, the study as a whole: The immune microenvironment of paired resected primary tumors and brain metastases from non-small-cell lung cancer patients was profiled.

Regarding this clone: This clone's antigen is unknown. Qualities for individual bases were not recorded, and no much larger clone is one base off.

The cohort was made up of 35 to 40 patients with surgically resected non-small-cell lung cancer, each of whom had both a primary tumor specimen and a brain metastasis specimen. Library generation was performed with the immunoSEQ multiplex PCR assay. Sequencing of the T-cell receptor beta chain repertoire was carried out together with a 770-gene immune expression panel. The immuneACCESS repertoire file appears here via TCRdb, limited to in-frame rearrangements. These files lack a portion of the clones; in checked studies, under half of the deficit traces to unresolved V genes, and the cause of the others is not known. The sample table lists just under 2,500 clones, around 86% of them with a count of one. Clones ranked in the top ten supply 9% to 10% of the sample. At the junction V is shortened by 5 bases and J by 5 bases, with 15 bases in between. Including the terminal cysteine and phenylalanine, the CDR3 comprises 15 residues. Of all the DNA, just the CDR3 is kept, 45 bases in frame from base 1. CDR1 and CDR2, looked up from the germline V gene, are SGHTA and FQGNSA.

The sample taken for sequencing was tumor-adjacent normal tissue. The chain is assembled from TRBV7-2 and TRBJ2-2; 5 matching bases give a weak D call of TRBD2. This receptor was obtained from a donor aged 40 or over with non-small cell lung cancer. The bases read TGTGCCAGCAGCCCTTGGGCTTCGGGAACCGGGGAGCTGTTTTTT. It is translated as CASSPWASGTGELFF.